A selection of T cell receptor beta chains follows, all from one sample in a study of cytomegalovirus exposure and HLA in healthy donors. Some clones are missing from TCRdb's copy, which holds only in-frame ones; the method was immunoSEQ multiplex PCR. This sample yields around 100,000 clones, of which about three fifths are seen a single time; over 4% belongs to the top ten. The source material was PBMCs. These receptors all stem from a human donor in good health. Both conserved end residues are part of each CDR3. D genes are given only for firm matches. Clone size is not always given. Where it is, it says once, few, many or a class for expanded clones.

J: TRBJ2-1; size: -; D: TRBD2; V: TRBV19; DNA: TGTGCCAGTAGTACGGGACTAGCGGACAATGAGCAGTTCTTC; CDR3: CASSTGLADNEQFF
J: TRBJ2-1; size: few; D: TRBD2; V: TRBV27; DNA: TGTGCCAGCAGCCCCCTGGGACTAGCGGGAGACAATGAGCAGTTCTTC; CDR3: CASSPLGLAGDNEQFF
J: TRBJ1-1; size: -; D: -; V: TRBV13; DNA: TGTGCCAGCAGCTTGGGGCAGGGTGACACTGAAGCTTTCTTT; CDR3: CASSLGQGDTEAFF
J: TRBJ1-1; size: once; D: -; V: TRBV7-9; DNA: TGTGCCAGCAGCTTATCGCAGGGGAACACTGAAGCTTCCTTT; CDR3: CASSLSQGNTEASF
J: TRBJ2-2; size: -; D: -; V: TRBV9; DNA: TGTGCCAGCAGCGTATCCGCGGGCCTCACCGGGGAGCTGTTTTTT; CDR3: CASSVSAGLTGELFF
J: TRBJ2-5; size: few; D: TRBD2; V: TRBV7-9; DNA: TGTGCCAGCAGCCCCCCCGGGACTAGCGGGGCAGAGACCCAGTACTTC; CDR3: CASSPPGTSGAETQYF
J: TRBJ2-1; size: -; D: -; V: TRBV6-1; DNA: TGTGCCAGCAGTGAAGCAGCTCACTCCTACAATGAGCAGTTCTTC; CDR3: CASSEAAHSYNEQFF
J: TRBJ2-5; size: -; D: -; V: TRBV4-2; DNA: TGTGCCAGCAGCCAAGACTGGCCCAGCGGTGAGACCCAGTACTTC; CDR3: CASSQDWPSGETQYF
J: TRBJ2-1; size: -; D: TRBD2; V: TRBV11-2; DNA: TGTGCCAGCAGCTTTGGTCCTGGCGGGAGGGTCATCAATGAGCAGTTCTTC; CDR3: CASSFGPGGRVINEQFF
J: TRBJ2-2; size: -; D: TRBD1; V: TRBV19; DNA: TGTGCCAGTACCCAGGGGGCCGGGGAGCTGTTTTTT; CDR3: CASTQGAGELFF
J: TRBJ1-1; size: -; D: -; V: TRBV5-4; DNA: TGTGCCAGCAGCCCCGACCCGGGAGAAGTAACTGAAGCTTTCTTT; CDR3: CASSPDPGEVTEAFF
J: TRBJ1-1; size: -; D: -; V: TRBV14; DNA: TGTGCCAGCAGCCCCAGAGGTAACACTGAAGCTTTCTTT; CDR3: CASSPRGNTEAFF
J: TRBJ1-1; size: -; D: -; V: TRBV4-1; DNA: TGCGCCAGCAGCCTCGCGGGGAAGACAGACGCTAACACTGAAGCTTTCTTT; CDR3: CASSLAGKTDANTEAFF
J: TRBJ2-1; size: -; D: TRBD2; V: TRBV4-1; DNA: TGCGCCAGCAGCCAAGATTTCCTAGCGGGAGGGGTTGAGCAGTTCTTC; CDR3: CASSQDFLAGGVEQFF
J: TRBJ2-7; size: -; D: TRBD1; V: TRBV29-1; DNA: TGCAGCGTTGGACAGGGGCGGTACGAGCAGTACTTC; CDR3: CSVGQGRYEQYF
J: TRBJ1-4; size: -; D: -; V: TRBV10-3; DNA: TGTGCCATCAGTGAGTTCGGGGCAACTAATGAAAAACTGTTTTTT; CDR3: CAISEFGATNEKLFF
J: TRBJ2-1; size: -; D: TRBD2; V: TRBV7-6; DNA: TGTGCCAGCAGCCCCAGGACTAGCGAGAATGAGCAGTTCTTC; CDR3: CASSPRTSENEQFF
J: TRBJ1-2; size: -; D: TRBD1; V: TRBV5-6; DNA: TGTGCCAGCAGCTTCGGGACAGGGGGCGGATATGGCTACACCTTC; CDR3: CASSFGTGGGYGYTF
J: TRBJ2-1; size: -; D: TRBD1; V: TRBV19; DNA: TGTGCCAGTAGTATACCCGGGACAGGGGTCTACAATGAGCAGTTCTTC; CDR3: CASSIPGTGVYNEQFF
J: TRBJ1-3; size: -; D: TRBD1; V: TRBV6-5; DNA: TGTGCCAGCAGTGCCGGGACAGCTGGAAACACCATATATTTT; CDR3: CASSAGTAGNTIYF
J: TRBJ2-2; size: -; D: TRBD2; V: TRBV7-3; DNA: TGTGCCAGCAGCCTGAGCGGGAGGGATACAGGGGAGCTGTTTTTT; CDR3: CASSLSGRDTGELFF
J: TRBJ1-2; size: few; D: -; V: TRBV10-3; DNA: TGTGCCATCAGTGCCGGGACTAACTATGGCTACACCTTC; CDR3: CAISAGTNYGYTF
J: TRBJ2-6; size: -; D: -; V: TRBV4-1; DNA: TGCGCCAGCAGCCAAGGGGGGGCTGGGGCCAACGTCCTGACTTTC; CDR3: CASSQGGAGANVLTF
J: TRBJ1-1; size: -; D: -; V: TRBV7-3; DNA: TGTGCCAGCAGCTCGACAGGGAACACTGAAGCTTTCTTT; CDR3: CASSSTGNTEAFF
J: TRBJ1-5; size: few; D: -; V: TRBV27; DNA: TGTGCCAGCAGTTTAGGGGGGGGTATAGGGGATCAGCCCCAGCATTTT; CDR3: CASSLGGGIGDQPQHF
J: TRBJ1-2; size: -; D: TRBD1; V: TRBV5-4; DNA: TGTGCCAGCAGCTTGCCTTGGACAGGGGGATTTTCTAACTATGGCTACACCTTC; CDR3: CASSLPWTGGFSNYGYTF
J: TRBJ2-2; size: -; D: -; V: TRBV12-5; DNA: TGTGCTAGTGGTTTGGTAGGCGTCACAGGACAACAATGGGACACCGGGGAGCTGTTTTTT; CDR3: CASGLVGVTGQQWDTGELFF
J: TRBJ1-2; size: few; D: -; V: TRBV7-9; DNA: TGTGCCAGCAGCCAAGGGGGTAGTGGCTACACCTTC; CDR3: CASSQGGSGYTF
J: TRBJ2-6; size: few; D: -; V: TRBV10-3; DNA: TGTGCCATCAGTGCCTGGGAGTCTGGGGCCAACGTCCTGACTTTC; CDR3: CAISAWESGANVLTF
J: TRBJ2-2; size: -; D: -; V: TRBV11-3; DNA: TGTGCCAGCAGCTTAAATTCGGGTTTGGCCGGGGAGCTGTTTTTT; CDR3: CASSLNSGLAGELFF
J: TRBJ1-4; size: -; D: -; V: TRBV11-2; DNA: TGTGCCAGCAGCTTAGGGACAGCAACTAATGAAAAACTGTTTTTT; CDR3: CASSLGTATNEKLFF
J: TRBJ2-7; size: -; D: -; V: TRBV6-5; DNA: TGTGCCAGCAGTTACAGCCAGGGTAGTTACGAGCAGTACTTC; CDR3: CASSYSQGSYEQYF
J: TRBJ2-7; size: few; D: -; V: TRBV29-1; DNA: TGCAGCGTTATTAGGGAGATCGACGAGCAGTACTTC; CDR3: CSVIREIDEQYF
J: TRBJ2-4; size: few; D: TRBD2; V: TRBV5-1; DNA: TGCGCCAGCAGCTTAGCGGGAGGGGCCAAAAACATTCAGTACTTC; CDR3: CASSLAGGAKNIQYF
J: TRBJ2-7; size: few; D: TRBD2; V: TRBV5-1; DNA: TGCGCCAGCAGGACCGAACGGCCTAGCGGGAGTCACGAGCAGTACTTC; CDR3: CASRTERPSGSHEQYF
J: TRBJ1-1; size: once; D: -; V: TRBV27; DNA: TGTGCCAGCGGAAAGACAGGGAACACTGAAGCTTTCTTT; CDR3: CASGKTGNTEAFF
J: TRBJ1-1; size: -; D: -; V: TRBV5-6; DNA: TGTGCCAGCAGCTTGGTGGGGGGAGACACTGAAGCTTTCTTT; CDR3: CASSLVGGDTEAFF
J: TRBJ2-2; size: -; D: TRBD2; V: TRBV6-5; DNA: TGTGCCAGCAGTTCCGGACTAGCGGGGGCCAAAGGGGAGCTGTTTTTT; CDR3: CASSSGLAGAKGELFF
J: TRBJ2-7; size: -; D: -; V: TRBV7-9; DNA: TGTGCCAGCAGCTTAGCTTTGGTTGGAGACAGGAGCGACGAGCAGTACTTC; CDR3: CASSLALVGDRSDEQYF
J: TRBJ1-1; size: -; D: TRBD1; V: TRBV30; DNA: TGTGCCTGGAGTCGGGCAGGGGGCACTGAAGCTTTCTTT; CDR3: CAWSRAGGTEAFF
J: TRBJ2-1; size: -; D: -; V: TRBV19; DNA: TGTGCCAGTAGTATAGCGGGAGTGAATGAGCAGTTCTTC; CDR3: CASSIAGVNEQFF
J: TRBJ2-2; size: few; D: TRBD2; V: TRBV7-8; DNA: TGTGCCAGCAGCTCCAAGAGGCTAGCGGGAGGCACCGGGGAGCTGTTTTTT; CDR3: CASSSKRLAGGTGELFF
J: TRBJ2-7; size: -; D: -; V: TRBV28; DNA: TGTGCCAGCAGTTTTTCACGGCAACAGGGATCCTACGAGCAGTACTTC; CDR3: CASSFSRQQGSYEQYF
J: TRBJ2-1; size: -; D: -; V: TRBV29-1; DNA: TGCAGCGGCCGGGGTAATGAGCAGTTCTTC; CDR3: CSGRGNEQFF
J: TRBJ1-2; size: -; D: -; V: TRBV28; DNA: TGTGCCAGCAGTTTACGAGCGAACTATGGCTACACCTTC; CDR3: CASSLRANYGYTF
J: TRBJ2-1; size: -; D: TRBD1; V: TRBV5-4; DNA: TGTGCCAGCAGCTCCCCTCCGGGACAGGGGCACAATGAGCAGTTCTTC; CDR3: CASSSPPGQGHNEQFF
J: TRBJ1-1; size: -; D: -; V: TRBV7-6; DNA: TGTGCCAGCAGCCACATGAACACTGAAGCTTTCTTT; CDR3: CASSHMNTEAFF
J: TRBJ2-1; size: -; D: TRBD2; V: TRBV6-6; DNA: TGTGCCAGCAGTTCAGGACTAGCGGAATACAATGAGCAGTTCTTC; CDR3: CASSSGLAEYNEQFF
J: TRBJ1-3; size: -; D: -; V: TRBV28; DNA: TGTGCCAGCAGTCCACCCGGGACACAGATCGGGGTCACCATATATTTT; CDR3: CASSPPGTQIGVTIYF
J: TRBJ2-2; size: -; D: -; V: TRBV7-2; DNA: TGTGCCAGGGAAGCGGACTACACCGGGGAGCTGTTTTTT; CDR3: CAREADYTGELFF
J: TRBJ2-4; size: -; D: -; V: TRBV11-1; DNA: TGTGCCAGCAGCTTAGATGTAGGGGTGGCCAAAAACATTCAGTACTTC; CDR3: CASSLDVGVAKNIQYF
J: TRBJ2-7; size: -; D: TRBD2; V: TRBV7-9; DNA: TGTGCCAGCAGCTCTAGCGGGGTCTCCTACGAGCAGTACTTC; CDR3: CASSSSGVSYEQYF
J: TRBJ2-2; size: -; D: -; V: TRBV5-8; DNA: TGTGCCAGCAGCTTGAGTGCGGGATGGAACACCGGGGAGCTGTTTTTT; CDR3: CASSLSAGWNTGELFF
J: TRBJ2-1; size: -; D: TRBD2; V: TRBV19; DNA: TGTGCCAGTAGTGCTATAGGACTAGCGGGGAACCTTTACAATGAGCAGTTCTTC; CDR3: CASSAIGLAGNLYNEQFF
J: TRBJ2-1; size: -; D: TRBD1; V: TRBV27; DNA: TGTGCCAGCAGTTTATTCGGACAGGACACCTACAATGAGCAGTTCTTC; CDR3: CASSLFGQDTYNEQFF
J: TRBJ1-5; size: -; D: -; V: TRBV28; DNA: TGTGCCAGCACTCCATTAGGGGATAGCAATCAGCCCCAGCATTTT; CDR3: CASTPLGDSNQPQHF
J: TRBJ2-5; size: -; D: -; V: TRBV5-1; DNA: TGCGCCAGCAGCTTGTCAGCAGGGACCCAGTACTTC; CDR3: CASSLSAGTQYF
J: TRBJ2-7; size: -; D: TRBD2; V: TRBV7-2; DNA: TGTGCCAGCAGCTTTGGCGGGAGCTACGAGCAGTACTTC; CDR3: CASSFGGSYEQYF
J: TRBJ2-7; size: -; D: -; V: TRBV27; DNA: TGTGCCAGCAGTCCCTACGAGCAGTACTTC; CDR3: CASSPYEQYF